This T cell receptor beta chain was profiled in a study of blood T cell repertoires in COVID-19. The overall study: The United States, Italy and Spain were the sources of the acute and convalescent COVID-19 samples. From T cells, B-cell-depleted T cells, or PBMCs came the material, which was cDNA or gDNA.

Clones were read by immunoSEQ multiplex PCR, and TCRdb kept only the in-frame ones, dropping some. The table has about 59,000 clones, 73% seen once. This CDR3 contains 13 residues. Between the trimmed V and J ends, which lost 11 bases and 3 bases, there was a span of 17 bases. The germline gives CDR1 ENHRY, CDR2 SYGVKD. This clone has a single count. The receptor was derived from a woman in her seventies with acute or convalescent COVID-19. V gene TRBV10-3 combines with J gene TRBJ2-7, with a possible D match to TRBD2 (6 bases). The specimen was peripheral blood. The DNA for the CDR3 is TGTGCCGCCACTCCCGGGGACTTCTACGAGCAGTACTTC. Translation: CAATPGDFYEQYF.